This passage covers 32 T cell receptor beta chains from one sample sequenced in a study of molecular identifiers for immune sequencing clone quantification. A single record per CDR3 protein comes from TCRdb applying MiXCR to the PCR reads. Of more than 250,000 distinct CDR3 sequences in the sample, around 21% are singletons; the top ten hold 0.81%. The sequencing input was naive CD8+ T cells from blood, with Jurkat cell RNA spiked in. Subset noted: FACS-sorted CD8+CD4-CCR7+CD45RA+ naive T cells. Source of these receptors: a human donor in good health. Some libraries in this study had Jurkat cell RNA spiked in.

For this clonotype: This sequence may be a read error, since a much larger clone differs from it by one base. V and J are TRBV5-5 and TRBJ2-7; D possibly matches TRBD1 or TRBD2 (5 bases each). Germline V CDR1 and CDR2: SGHKS, YYEKEE (reference sequence). The CDR3 runs to 14 residues. The CDR3: CANSYRDGSYEQYF. The CDR3 DNA reads as TGTGCCAACAGCTACCGGGACGGATCCTACGAGCAGTACTTC. The complete variable domain, with remaining parts taken from reference TRBV5-5 and TRBJ2-7, reads DAGVTQSPTHLIKTRGQQVTLRCSPISGHKSVSWYQQVLGQGPQFIFQYYEKEERGRGNFPDRFSARQFPNYSSELNVNALLLGDSALYLCANSYRDGSYEQYFGPGTRLTVT.

Worth noting for this clonotype: Because the CDR3 is missing its conserved closing phenylalanine or tryptophan, this is likely a read error. CDR3 loop: CASSLASDRNTEAFL. Written as DNA, the CDR3 is TGTGCCAGCAGCTTAGCGTCGGACAGGAACACTGAAGCTTTCCTT. The chain has TRBV7-6 and TRBJ1-1, with D tentatively TRBD1 (6 bases). This CDR3 has 15 residues. Deletions cut 0 bases from V and 1 base from J, with 9 bases between. Germline CDR1 SGHVS, CDR2 FNYEAQ.

In this sample, this clonotype turned up once. It may be a read error: a sequence one base away is much more abundant. The rearrangement uses TRBV19 and TRBJ1-1; no firm D call. This CDR3 is 13 amino acids long. Trimming took 8 bases from V and 6 from J, leaving 16 bases between them. Germline V CDR1 and CDR2: LNHDA, SQIVND (reference sequence). CDR3: CASGGPVHPEAFF. Written as DNA, the CDR3 is TGTGCCAGTGGTGGACCAGTGCATCCTGAAGCTTTCTTT.

This CDR3 reads CASSLALPVATNEKLFF. The CDR3 DNA reads as TGTGCCAGCAGCTTAGCTCTCCCGGTTGCAACTAATGAAAAACTGTTTTTT. This chain joins TRBV11-2 and TRBJ1-4; D uncertain. Trimming shortened V by 1 base and J by 0 bases, and 12 bases separated the two germline ends. The CDR3 spans 17 residues. In germline, CDR1 is SGHAT, CDR2 FQNNGV.

This clonotype has a count of ten or more. This chain links TRBV11-2 with TRBJ2-1; D not certain. This CDR3 has 15 amino acids. Looked up from germline, CDR1 is SGHAT and CDR2 is FQNNGV. Trimming took 1 base from V and 0 from J, leaving 7 bases between them. The CDR3 DNA is TGTGCCAGCAGCTTAGTGGGTTTCTCCTACAATGAGCAGTTCTTC. Translating it yields CASSLVGFSYNEQFF.

In this sample, this clonotype turned up many times. The chain is built from TRBV4-1 and TRBJ2-1; tentatively, D is TRBD2 (6 bases). V was pared by 1 base and J by 1 base, with 8 bases between. The CDR3 has 15 amino acids. Germline lookup yields CDR1 MGHRA and CDR2 YSYEKL. CDR3 DNA sequence: TGCGCCAGCAGCCAAGCGACTAGTTCCTACAATGAGCAGTTCTTC. Translating gives CASSQATSSYNEQFF.

This chain connects TRBV20-1 to TRBJ1-2, with 11 bases identical to TRBD1. Losses at the gene ends were 2 bases for V and 3 bases for J; bases not matched to a gene: 2. Germline V gene data show CDR1 as DFQATT and CDR2 as SNEGSKA (reference sequence). CDR3 length equals 14 residues. CDR3 sequence: CSARPGQGDYGYTF. The CDR3 DNA reads as TGCAGTGCTAGACCGGGACAGGGGGACTATGGCTACACCTTC.

About this clonotype itself: Lacking the conserved final phenylalanine or tryptophan, this CDR3 likely reflects a read error. The V gene is TRBV30, the J gene TRBJ1-1; D unclear. The V gene's germline CDR1 is GTSNPN and CDR2 SVGIG (reference sequence). The V and J ends lost 0 bases and 1 base respectively, with 6 bases between them. CDR3 length: 13 residues. CDR3 protein: CAWSVQSNTEAFS. The CDR3 DNA is TGTGCCTGGAGTGTACAATCGAACACTGAAGCTTTCTCT.

This clonotype appeared a few times. Just one base apart from a much larger clone, this may be a read error. The V call is TRBV18, the J call TRBJ1-1, with 7 bases identical to TRBD1. V lost 0 bases, J lost 9 bases, and 10 bases stayed unmatched. The CDR3 has 15 amino acids. Germline assignment: CDR1 KGHSH and CDR2 LQKENI. DNA of the CDR3: TGTGCCAGCTCACCACCCGAGACAGGGTGGAGTAAAGCTTTCTTT. Protein: CASSPPETGWSKAFF.

The CDR3 bases are TGTGCCGGCAGCCCCCCCTCCTACGAGCAGTACTTC. Its protein product is CAGSPPSYEQYF. V and J are TRBV5-3 and TRBJ2-7; no firm D call. TRBV5-3 is labeled an ORF, and its function is uncertain. Trimming took 10 bases from V and 0 from J, leaving 11 bases between them. This CDR3 is 12 amino acids long.

This clonotype was recorded many times. The chain employs TRBV7-9 and TRBJ1-1, with D unresolved. The CDR3 totals 11 residues. Trimming pared 5 bases from V and 11 bases from J, leaving 12 bases between. The germline V gene has CDR1 SEHNR and CDR2 FQNEAQ (reference sequence). In DNA, the CDR3 is TGTGCCAGCAGCCCTTCGGAGGATGCTTTCTTT. This translates into CASSPSEDAFF.

The table lists this clonotype with a few counts. The J gene is TRBJ2-3, the V gene TRBV6-5; 10 positions match TRBD2. CDR1 is MNHEY and CDR2 is SVGAGI in the germline V gene. The trim removed 4 bases at V and 6 bases at J, leaving 7 bases unmatched. The CDR3 loop spans 15 amino acids. CDR3 sequence (DNA): TGTGCCAGCAGTTTTAGCGGGGGGCCACTGGATACGCAGTATTTT. This gives the protein CASSFSGGPLDTQYF.

This clonotype was observed many times. One end of the junction fails to match germline, which may point to a read error. V gene TRBV15 combines with J gene TRBJ2-2; 12 nucleotides line up with TRBD1. Germline V gives CDR1 LNHNV, CDR2 YYDKDF (reference sequence). This CDR3 has 17 residues. The CDR3 sequence: CATSHPGQGAKTGELFF. The CDR3 DNA reads as TGTGCCACCAGCCACCCGGGACAGGGGGCGAAGACCGGGGAGCTGTTTTTT.

This rearrangement joins TRBV7-2 to TRBJ2-7; 9 bases match TRBD1. The V and J ends lost 2 bases and 0 bases, in that order; junction bases with no gene match: 5. This CDR3 region has 16 residues. Germline assignment: CDR1 SGHTA and CDR2 FQGNSA. The DNA of the CDR3 is TGTGCCAGCAGCTTATCCGACAGGGGGAGCTCCTACGAGCAGTACTTC. Translated: CASSLSDRGSSYEQYF.

The chain employs TRBV7-9 and TRBJ2-2; 12 nucleotides agree with TRBD2. The germline V gene has CDR1 SEHNR and CDR2 FQNEAQ (reference sequence). With V trimmed by 5 bases and J by 4 bases, 5 bases remained unmatched. The CDR3 totals 16 residues. This CDR3 is CASSTRLAGVTGELFF. CDR3 DNA: TGTGCCAGCAGCACCAGACTAGCGGGAGTCACCGGGGAGCTGTTTTTT.

This clonotype was detected ten times or more. The chain has TRBV5-6 and TRBJ2-3; 16 nucleotides agree with TRBD2. Germline values: CDR1 SGHDT, CDR2 YYEEEE. V lost 4 bases and J lost 7; bases outside the gene matches: 9. This CDR3 contains 17 residues. CDR3 loop: CASSGTSGRALLHTQYF. In DNA form, the CDR3 reads TGTGCCAGCAGCGGGACTAGCGGGAGGGCCCTCTTGCATACGCAGTATTTT.

This clonotype appeared many times. The V and J genes are TRBV4-1 and TRBJ1-1, with 7 bases lining up with TRBD1. Germline V gene sequence: CDR1 MGHRA, CDR2 YSYEKL. V dropped 1 base and J dropped 0; count of bases not matched to a gene: 2. This CDR3 contains 15 residues. CDR3 DNA sequence: TGCGCCAGCAGCCAAGGGACAGGATTGAACACTGAAGCTTTCTTT. Protein sequence: CASSQGTGLNTEAFF.

This clonotype was found once. One base away lies a much larger clone, so this may be a sequencing read error. The rearrangement links TRBV29-1 to TRBJ2-1, with D possibly TRBD1 on 6 matching bases. Per germline, CDR1 SQVTM and CDR2 ANQGSEA. V lost 7 bases, J lost 6 bases, and 13 bases lay in between. The CDR3 has 12 residues. The CDR3 DNA follows: TGCAGCGCCCGGCAGGGGAGCAATGAGCAGTTCTTC. This gives the protein CSARQGSNEQFF.

This clonotype showed up many times. This chain links TRBV5-1 with TRBJ2-3; a possible D gene is TRBD1 (6 bases). V gave up 3 bases and J gave up 4 bases, with 18 bases separating them. The CDR3 runs 16 residues. Per the germline V gene, CDR1 is SGHRS and CDR2 is YFSETQ. The CDR3: CASSWTNAGVADTQYF. The CDR3 nucleotides read TGCGCCAGCAGCTGGACCAATGCAGGGGTAGCAGATACGCAGTATTTT.

This clonotype was seen many times. V and J are TRBV6-2 or TRBV6-3 and TRBJ2-2; the D is unclear. Trimming shortened V by 9 bases and J by 1 base, and 12 bases separated the two germline ends. The CDR3 sequence is 14 residues long. Germline-derived CDR1 and CDR2 are MNHEY and SVGEGT. The CDR3 sequence: CARLLQENTGELFF. The CDR3 coding sequence is TGTGCCAGATTACTACAAGAGAACACCGGGGAGCTGTTTTTT.

Worth noting for this clonotype: A much more abundant neighbour one base away suggests this may be a read error. The chain recombines TRBV7-6 with TRBJ2-2; D remains unclear. There are 11 residues in the CDR3. Germline lookup yields CDR1 SGHVS and CDR2 FNYEAQ. V lost 1 base and J lost 7, with 1 base in between. The DNA of the CDR3 is TGTGCCAGCAGCTTAGACGGGGAGCTGTTTTTT. Protein product: CASSLDGELFF.

Of note for this clonotype: A much larger clone sits a single nucleotide away, making a read error possible. The chain is built from TRBV4-1 and TRBJ1-1; the D is unclear. Germline assignment: CDR1 MGHRA and CDR2 YSYEKL. The CDR3 contains 14 residues. CDR3 coding DNA: TGCGCCGGCAGCCAAGATCGCGGTACTTCTGAAGCTTTCTTT. This sequence encodes CAGSQDRGTSEAFF.

This clonotype has just a few counts. A junction boundary mismatches the germline segment, possibly from a read error. This chain joins TRBV14 and TRBJ1-1, with 12 bases lining up with TRBD1. The CDR3 is made up of 16 amino acids. Germline CDR1 is SGHDN and CDR2 is FVKESK. The CDR3 DNA sequence: TGTGCCAGCAGCCCCGGGACAGGGGGCATGAACTCTGAAGCTTTCTTT. Translated, it gives CASSPGTGGMNSEAFF.

This clonotype was observed at least ten times. The V call is TRBV5-6, the J call TRBJ1-5; D possibly corresponds to TRBD1 (6 bases). The V gene lost 5 bases and the J gene lost 6 bases, with 24 bases spanning the gap. This CDR3 has 17 residues. Germline values: CDR1 SGHDT, CDR2 YYEEEE. CDR3 sequence (DNA): TGTGCCAGCAGTTCTGGAGGAGCAGGGGCTGAAAGTCAGCCCCAGCATTTT. It encodes CASSSGGAGAESQPQHF.

This clonotype was recorded a few times. The chain has TRBV5-1 and TRBJ2-1, with TRBD1 matching over 9 bases. This CDR3 region has 16 residues. After removal of 0 bases from V and 4 bases from J, the junction contained 5 bases not matched to a gene. Germline-derived CDR1 and CDR2 are SGHRS and YFSETQ. CDR3 in amino acids: CASSLGGQGTYNEQFF. The DNA of the CDR3 is TGCGCCAGCAGCTTGGGGGGACAGGGAACGTACAATGAGCAGTTCTTC.

V usage is TRBV19 and J usage is TRBJ2-2; TRBD1 aligns across 11 bases. Trimming took 5 bases from V and 3 from J; bases not matched to a gene: 5. This CDR3 contains 16 residues. Germline V gene sequence: CDR1 LNHDA, CDR2 SQIVND (reference sequence). The CDR3 loop is CASSDGDRGYTGELFF. The CDR3 coding sequence is TGTGCCAGTAGTGATGGGGACAGGGGGTACACCGGGGAGCTGTTTTTT.

Concerning this clonotype itself: This sequence may be a read error, since a much larger clone differs from it by one base. The rearrangement links TRBV4-1 to TRBJ1-5; 8 nucleotides line up with TRBD1. The germline V gene has CDR1 MGHRA and CDR2 YSYEKL. The CDR3 sequence is 14 residues long. The CDR3 DNA reads TGCGCCAGCAGCCAATTGGACAGGGACCAGCCCCGGCATTTT. Translated: CASSQLDRDQPRHF.

A remark on this clonotype: This may be a read error: a much more frequent sequence differs by one nucleotide. The CDR3 loop is CASSQGSSEQFF. In DNA, the CDR3 is TGCGCCAGCAGCCAAGGAAGTAGTGAGCAGTTCTTC. V and J are TRBV4-1 and TRBJ2-1; D unclear. V was pared by 1 base and J by 9 bases, with 7 bases between. Germline loops: CDR1 MGHRA, CDR2 YSYEKL. The length of the CDR3 is 12 residues.

This clonotype occurred many times. The rearrangement uses TRBV18 and TRBJ1-5, with 9 bases that match TRBD1. V lost 4 bases and J lost 4; bases outside the gene matches: 2. Germline lookup yields CDR1 KGHSH and CDR2 LQKENI. The CDR3 runs 14 residues. CDR3 sequence (DNA): TGTGCCAGCTCACACAGGGGGCCGAATCAGCCCCAGCATTTT. This gives the protein CASSHRGPNQPQHF.

This clonotype was detected ten times or more. V is TRBV29-1 and J is TRBJ1-4; D unclear. V was shortened by 0 bases and J by 13 bases, with 12 bases between the two germline ends. Germline V gene lookup returns CDR1 SQVTM and CDR2 ANQGSEA. The CDR3 has 12 amino acids. The CDR3 DNA follows: TGCAGCGTTGAAGATTCCGCTAGTAGACTGTTTTTT. Protein: CSVEDSASRLFF.

This clonotype was detected many times. The chain joins TRBV7-9 to TRBJ2-3, with 7 bases matching TRBD1. CDR3 size: 15 residues. Germline V lookup: CDR1 SEHNR, CDR2 FQNEAQ (reference sequence). J was trimmed by 2 bases and V by 0 bases; bases with no gene match: 2. The CDR3 coding sequence is TGTGCCAGCAGCTTAGCACAGGGGATCACAGATACGCAGTATTTT. As protein: CASSLAQGITDTQYF. The variable domain in full, with the rest retrieved from reference TRBV7-9 and TRBJ2-3, is DTGVSQNPRHKITKRGQNVTFRCDPISEHNRLYWYRQTLGQGPEFLTYFQNEAQLEKSRLLSDRFSAERPKGSFSTLEIQRTEQGDSAMYLCASSLAQGITDTQYFGPGTRLTVL.

Regarding this clonotype: With a much larger clone just one base away, this may be a read error. This sequence joins TRBV19 and TRBJ1-5; no definite D call. The CDR3 runs to 14 residues. Trimming took 11 bases from V and 4 from J, leaving 18 bases between them. Germline V gives CDR1 LNHDA, CDR2 SQIVND (reference sequence). Here the CDR3 reads CAGSPHTLNQPQHF. In nucleotides, the CDR3 is TGTGCCGGTTCCCCTCATACCTTGAATCAGCCCCAGCATTTT.